This entry lists 5 T cell receptor beta chains sequenced from one sample in a study of T cell clonality in common variable immunodeficiency (dated by TCRdb to between 2014 and 2016). Libraries were prepared through the immunoSEQ multiplex PCR assay. Entries here come from immuneACCESS through TCRdb and include only in-frame sequences with V and J called. Some clones fail to appear in such tables; in the studies checked, an unresolved V gene covers under half of the shortfall, and the cause of the remainder is unknown. The data for this sample show about 55,000 clones, each detected more than once. The top ten clonotypes cover around 0.84% of the sample. Sequenced material: peripheral blood mononuclear cells. The origin of the receptors is a person aged 18 to 70 in good health.

This clone was seen repeatedly, ten times or more. Read data end 3 residues before the CDR3 end; the end is taken from the germline J gene. The J gene is TRBJ2-4, the V gene TRBV5-1; no clear D. The V and J ends lost 5 bases and 0 bases respectively, with 9 bases between them. Germline V lookup: CDR1 SGHRS, CDR2 YFSETQ. This CDR3 has 14 residues. CDR3 amino acids: CASSTALAKNIQYF. The sequenced part of the CDR3 DNA is TGCGCCAGCAGTACCGCGTTAGCCAAAAACATT.

This clone was seen more than once but under ten times. Sequencing ends 3 residues short of the CDR3 end; the germline J gene provides the rest. This rearrangement joins TRBV19 to TRBJ2-3; the D gene could be TRBD1 or TRBD2 (6 bases each). Looked up from germline, CDR1 is LNHDA and CDR2 is SQIVND (reference sequence). The CDR3 consists of 13 residues. The DNA read from the CDR3 is TGTGCCAGTAGTATAGAGGGAGGACAGCCG. This translates into CASSIEGGQP. The full CDR3 reads CASSIEGGQPQYF.

This clone came up many times. The read ends 3 residues early relative to the CDR3; the germline J gene fills the gap. This sequence joins TRBV20-1 and TRBJ1-5; no clear D. Germline V gene data show CDR1 as DFQATT and CDR2 as SNEGSKA (reference sequence). This CDR3 contains 13 residues. Trimming took 6 bases from V and 2 from J, leaving 11 bases between them. The CDR3 sequence is CSAVQLGNQPQHF. CDR3 DNA (partial): TGCAGTGCCGTGCAACTGGGCAATCAGCCC.

This clone came up many times. Read sequence stops 3 residues before the CDR3 end, and the germline J gene provides the missing end. The chain links TRBV5-4 to TRBJ1-2, with D possibly TRBD1 on 6 matching bases. This CDR3 is built from 13 residues. Deletions cut 3 bases from V and 5 bases from J, with 11 bases between. CDR1 SGHNT and CDR2 YYREEE come from the germline V gene (reference sequence). This CDR3 reads CASSSGQRYGYTF. The sequenced part of the CDR3 DNA is TGTGCCAGCAGCTCAGGACAGCGATATGGC.

A remark on this clone: The CDR3 end falls 3 residues outside the read, so it is completed with the germline J gene. The V gene is TRBV7-9, the J gene TRBJ1-2; D gene uncertain. CDR1 is SEHNR, CDR2 FQNEAQ, per germline (reference sequence). This CDR3 is 15 amino acids long. CDR3 amino acids: CASSSPSGVHYDYTF. Incomplete CDR3 DNA: TGTGCCAGCAGCAGCCCTAGCGGAGTTCACTACGAC. The full variable domain, with the rest looked up from reference TRBV7-9 and TRBJ1-2, is DTGVSQNPRHKITKRGQNVTFRCDPISEHNRLYWYRQTLGQGPEFLTYFQNEAQLEKSRLLSDRFSAERPKGSFSTLEIQRTEQGDSAMYLCASSSPSGVHYDYTFGSGTRLTVV.